The clone carrying this T cell receptor (beta chain) was detected many times. What it recognizes is unknown. Time point meaning: newly diagnosed GD, antithyroid drugs for less than 3 months. Preparation of the TCR library used RNA extracted from PBMCs. An endocrinology unit in Xi'an, China, supplied the patients. Peripheral blood, 7 to 10 milliliters per patient, was collected in EDTA tubes. This sample is drawn from a study of regulatory T cells in long-lasting Graves disease. Study-wide findings and caveats: Among samples with persistent disease, TRBV28, TRBJ1-2 and TRBJ2-5 were favored. Investigators studied peripheral blood only, not thyroid tissue.

Germline assignment: CDR1 KGHSH and CDR2 LQKENI. CDR3 length equals 16 residues. Trimming took off 4 bases at V and 2 bases at J, with 15 bases between the two ends. CDR3-region Arm-PCR and iRepertoire HTBI primers produced the TCR beta libraries. Using its own MiXCR run on the multiplex PCR reads, TCRdb lists one record per CDR3 protein. This sample has around 330,000 distinct CDR3 sequences; 15% to 20% occur once, and the top ten carry about 36%. The sample consisted of peripheral blood mononuclear cells (PBMCs), taken at new diagnosis, from a patient treated with antithyroid drugs. The chain employs TRBV18 and TRBJ1-5; D might be TRBD1 (6 bases). This TCR was recovered from a female donor with Graves disease. CDR3 amino acids: CASSLRGGAGNQPQHF. DNA for the CDR3: TGTGCCAGCTCACTTCGGGGGGGGGCTGGCAATCAGCCCCAGCATTTT.